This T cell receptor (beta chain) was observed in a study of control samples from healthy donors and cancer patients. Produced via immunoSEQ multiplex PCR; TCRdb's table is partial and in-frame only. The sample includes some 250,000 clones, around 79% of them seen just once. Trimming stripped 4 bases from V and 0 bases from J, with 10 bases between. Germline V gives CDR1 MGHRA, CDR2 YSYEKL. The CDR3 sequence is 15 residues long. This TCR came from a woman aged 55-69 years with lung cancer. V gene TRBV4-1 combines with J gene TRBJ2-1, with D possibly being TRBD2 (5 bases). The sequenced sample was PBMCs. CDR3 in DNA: TGCGCCAGCAGCCGTGAGGGTAACTCCTACAATGAGCAGTTCTTC. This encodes CASSREGNSYNEQFF.